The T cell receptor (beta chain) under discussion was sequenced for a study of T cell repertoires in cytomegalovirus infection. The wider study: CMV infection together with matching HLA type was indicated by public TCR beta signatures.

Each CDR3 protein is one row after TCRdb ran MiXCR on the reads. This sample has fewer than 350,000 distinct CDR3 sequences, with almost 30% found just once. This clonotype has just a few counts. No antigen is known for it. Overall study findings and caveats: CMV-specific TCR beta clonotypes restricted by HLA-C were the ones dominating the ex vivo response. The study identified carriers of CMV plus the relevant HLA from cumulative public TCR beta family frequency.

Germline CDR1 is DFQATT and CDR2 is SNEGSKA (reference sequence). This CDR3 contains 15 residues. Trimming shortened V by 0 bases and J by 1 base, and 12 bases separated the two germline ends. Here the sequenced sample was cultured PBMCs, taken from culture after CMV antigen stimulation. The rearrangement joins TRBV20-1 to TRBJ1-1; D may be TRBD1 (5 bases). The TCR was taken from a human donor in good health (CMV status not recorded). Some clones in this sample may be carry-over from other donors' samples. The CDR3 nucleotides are TGCAGTGCTAGAGATTTCAGGGTTCGGAACACTGAAGCTTTCTTT. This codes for CSARDFRVRNTEAFF.